This TCR beta chain was captured by sequencing in a study of blood T cell repertoires in COVID-19. Looking at the study overall: The study drew acute and convalescent COVID-19 samples from the United States, Italy and Spain. From T cells, B-cell-depleted T cells, or PBMCs came the material, which was cDNA or gDNA.

This clone was counted only a few times. Under the authors' procedure: Nucleated cell counts were estimated from reference gene primer amplification. This table comes from immunoSEQ multiplex PCR, and its TCRdb copy is limited to in-frame clones, with some not included. V, J and clone size derive from that table, while D and trimming were established from the DNA sequence. The sample carries under 200,000 clones, just under 80% recorded once. CDR3 size: 13 residues. In germline, CDR1 is LGHDT, CDR2 YNNKEL (reference sequence). Trimming at V came to 8 bases and at J to 11 bases, leaving 13 bases not matched to a gene.

The rearrangement links TRBV3-1 (or the pseudogene TRBV3-2) to TRBJ1-1; 8 bases line up with TRBD1. Sequencing input: peripheral blood. This TCR derives from a man aged 65 to 79 with active or convalescent COVID-19. The CDR3 loop is CASFAGDRWRAFF. DNA for the CDR3: TGTGCCAGCTTTGCTGGGGACAGGTGGAGGGCTTTCTTT.